Shown below are 5 T cell receptor beta chains from a single sample sequenced in a study of OX40 agonist ivuxolimab in advanced cancers. The assay was immunoSEQ multiplex PCR, and TCRdb's table has in-frame clones only and misses some. The sample has roughly 63,000 clones, around 89% seen once. Sequenced material: CD4+ or CD8+ T cells sorted from blood, taken in a trial of the OX40 agonist ivuxolimab. These TCRs come from an adult with an advanced solid tumor such as melanoma, head and neck, liver or kidney cancer.

The chain recombines TRBV29-1 with TRBJ2-7; 7 bases agree with TRBD2. In germline, CDR1 is SQVTM, CDR2 ANQGSEA. V lost 4 bases to trimming and J lost 0 bases; unmatched junction nucleotides: 3. The CDR3 has 13 amino acids. For the CDR3, the DNA is TGCAGCGTTGGGGAGGGCCCCTCCTACGAGCAGTACTTC. Residues: CSVGEGPSYEQYF.

This rearrangement joins TRBV4-1 to TRBJ2-1; TRBD2 agrees at 7 bases. The germline CDR1 and CDR2 sequences are MGHRA and YSYEKL. J lost 2 bases, V lost 2 bases, and 9 bases had no gene match. This CDR3 spans 17 amino acids. The chain's CDR3 is CASSQSLAAFTYNEQFF. The CDR3 nucleotides read TGCGCCAGCAGCCAATCTCTAGCGGCTTTCACCTACAATGAGCAGTTCTTC.

V is TRBV5-1 and J is TRBJ1-2; maybe TRBD1 (5 bases). CDR3 length equals 13 residues. V shed 4 bases and J shed 3 bases, with 10 bases lying between them. The germline V gene encodes CDR1 SGHRS and CDR2 YFSETQ. This chain's CDR3 is CASSPIGDYGYTF. The CDR3 DNA reads as TGCGCCAGCAGCCCCATAGGGGACTATGGCTACACCTTC.

This clone appeared a few times. The chain carries TRBV28 and TRBJ1-1; perhaps TRBD1 as D (6 bases). The CDR3 contains 13 residues. CDR1 is MDHEN, CDR2 SYDVKM, per germline. Trimming pared 7 bases from V and 5 bases from J, leaving 14 bases between. CDR3 sequence (DNA): TGTGCCAGCACCCTTGGCACAGGGACTGAAGCTTTCTTT. Residues: CASTLGTGTEAFF.

The chain is built from TRBV15 and TRBJ2-5; D is unresolved. CDR3 length equals 14 residues. Between the trimmed V and J ends, which lost 0 bases and 0 bases, there was a span of 5 bases. The germline V gene has CDR1 LNHNV and CDR2 YYDKDF (reference sequence). CDR3 amino acids: CATSRDGYQETQYF. The CDR3 coding sequence is TGTGCCACCAGCAGAGATGGGTACCAAGAGACCCAGTACTTC.